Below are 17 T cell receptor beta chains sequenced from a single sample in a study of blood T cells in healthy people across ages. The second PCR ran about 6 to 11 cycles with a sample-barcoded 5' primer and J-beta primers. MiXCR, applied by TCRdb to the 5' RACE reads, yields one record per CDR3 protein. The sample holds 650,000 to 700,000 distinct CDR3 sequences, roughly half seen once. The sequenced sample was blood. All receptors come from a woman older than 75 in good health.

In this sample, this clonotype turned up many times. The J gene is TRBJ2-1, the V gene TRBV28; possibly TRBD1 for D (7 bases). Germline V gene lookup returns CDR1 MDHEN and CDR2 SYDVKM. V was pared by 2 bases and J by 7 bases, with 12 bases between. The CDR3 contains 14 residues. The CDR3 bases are TGTGCCAGCAGTTTACATCCAGGGGGGAATGAGCAGTTCTTC. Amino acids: CASSLHPGGNEQFF.

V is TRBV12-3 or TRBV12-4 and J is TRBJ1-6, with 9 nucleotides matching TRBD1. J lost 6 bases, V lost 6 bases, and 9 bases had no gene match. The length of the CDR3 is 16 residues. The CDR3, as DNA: TGTGCCAGCAGGGAGAACACAGGGGGCGGTAATTCACCCCTCCACTTT. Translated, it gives CASRENTGGGNSPLHF.

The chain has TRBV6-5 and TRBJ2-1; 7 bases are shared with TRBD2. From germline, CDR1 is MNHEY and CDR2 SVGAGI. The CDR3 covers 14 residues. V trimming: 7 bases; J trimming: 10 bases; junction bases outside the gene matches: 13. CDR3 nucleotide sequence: TGTGCCAGCAAACGCCGGGACGGGCGGGGGGAGCAGTTCTTC. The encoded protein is CASKRRDGRGEQFF.

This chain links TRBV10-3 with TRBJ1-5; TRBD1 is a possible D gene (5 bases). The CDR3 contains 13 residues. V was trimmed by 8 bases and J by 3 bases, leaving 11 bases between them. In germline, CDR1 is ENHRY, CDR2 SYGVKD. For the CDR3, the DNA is TGTGCCATCCGGGAGGGGAACAATCAGCCCCAGCATTTT. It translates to CAIREGNNQPQHF.

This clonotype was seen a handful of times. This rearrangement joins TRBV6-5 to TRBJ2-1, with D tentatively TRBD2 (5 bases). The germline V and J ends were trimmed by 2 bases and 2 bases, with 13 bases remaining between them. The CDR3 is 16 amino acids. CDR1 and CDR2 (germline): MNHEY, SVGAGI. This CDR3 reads CASSYSSGETYNEQFF. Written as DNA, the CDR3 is TGTGCCAGCAGTTACAGTTCTGGGGAGACCTACAATGAGCAGTTCTTC.

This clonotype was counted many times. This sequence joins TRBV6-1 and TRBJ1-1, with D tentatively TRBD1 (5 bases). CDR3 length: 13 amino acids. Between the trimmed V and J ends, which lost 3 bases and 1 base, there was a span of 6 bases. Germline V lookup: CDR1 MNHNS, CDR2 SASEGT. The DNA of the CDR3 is TGTGCCAGCAGTGATCAGGGGAACACTGAAGCTTTCTTT. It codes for CASSDQGNTEAFF.

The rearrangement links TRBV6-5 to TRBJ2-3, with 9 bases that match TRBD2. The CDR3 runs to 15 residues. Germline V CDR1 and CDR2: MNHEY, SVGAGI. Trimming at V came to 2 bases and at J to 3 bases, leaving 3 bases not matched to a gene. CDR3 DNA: TGTGCCAGCAGTTACGTTAGCGGGGGAACAGATACGCAGTATTTT. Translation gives CASSYVSGGTDTQYF.

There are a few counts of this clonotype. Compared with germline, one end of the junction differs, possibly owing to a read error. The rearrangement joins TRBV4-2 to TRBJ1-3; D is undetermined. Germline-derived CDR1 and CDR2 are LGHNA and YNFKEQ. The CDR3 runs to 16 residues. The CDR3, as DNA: TGTGCCAGTAGCCAAGAAAGAACACTCTCTGGAAACACCATATATTTT. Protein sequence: CASSQERTLSGNTIYF.

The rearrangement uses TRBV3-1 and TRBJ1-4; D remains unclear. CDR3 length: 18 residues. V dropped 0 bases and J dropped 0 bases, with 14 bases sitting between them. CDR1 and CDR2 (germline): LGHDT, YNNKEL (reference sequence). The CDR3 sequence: CASSQEPLDRATNEKLFF. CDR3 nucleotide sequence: TGTGCCAGCAGCCAAGAGCCCTTGGACCGAGCAACTAATGAAAAACTGTTTTTT.

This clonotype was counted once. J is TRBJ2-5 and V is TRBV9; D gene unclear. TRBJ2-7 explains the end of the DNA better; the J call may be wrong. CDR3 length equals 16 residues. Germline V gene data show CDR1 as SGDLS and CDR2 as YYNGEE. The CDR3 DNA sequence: TGTGCCAGCAGCTCCGAGGTCGGTCACTTCGGTTACGAGCAGTACTTC. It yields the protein CASSSEVGHFGYEQYF.

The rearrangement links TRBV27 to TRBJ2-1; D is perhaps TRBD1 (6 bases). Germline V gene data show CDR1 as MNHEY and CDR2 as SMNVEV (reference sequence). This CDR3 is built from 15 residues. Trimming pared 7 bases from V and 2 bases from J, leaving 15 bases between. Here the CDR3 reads CASTLGQSTYNEQFF. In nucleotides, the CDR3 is TGTGCCAGCACCCTAGGACAGAGCACCTACAATGAGCAGTTCTTC.

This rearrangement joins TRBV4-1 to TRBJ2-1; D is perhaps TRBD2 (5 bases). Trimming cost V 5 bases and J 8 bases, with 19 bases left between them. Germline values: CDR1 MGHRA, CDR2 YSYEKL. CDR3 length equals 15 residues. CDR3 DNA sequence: TGCGCCAGCAGCAATCATCTACTAGGACTGGATGAGCAGTTCTTC. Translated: CASSNHLLGLDEQFF.

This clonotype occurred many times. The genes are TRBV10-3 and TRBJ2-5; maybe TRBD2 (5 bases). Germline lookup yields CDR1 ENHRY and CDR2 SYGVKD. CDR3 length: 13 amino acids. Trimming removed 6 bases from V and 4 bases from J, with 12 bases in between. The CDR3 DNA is TGTGCCATCAGCTGGAGCGGCCGAGAGACCCAGTACTTC. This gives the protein CAISWSGRETQYF.

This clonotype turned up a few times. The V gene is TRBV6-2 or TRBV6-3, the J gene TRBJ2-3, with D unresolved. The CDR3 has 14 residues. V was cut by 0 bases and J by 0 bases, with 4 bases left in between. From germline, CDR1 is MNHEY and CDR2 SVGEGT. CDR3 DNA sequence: TGTGCCAGCAGTTACTCGACTAGCACAGATACGCAGTATTTT. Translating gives CASSYSTSTDTQYF.

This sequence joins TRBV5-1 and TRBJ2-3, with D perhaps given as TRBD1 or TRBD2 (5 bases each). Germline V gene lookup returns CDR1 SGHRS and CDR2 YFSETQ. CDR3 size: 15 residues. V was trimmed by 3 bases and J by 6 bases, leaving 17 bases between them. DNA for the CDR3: TGCGCCAGCAGCTCCGGGACCATTTACGCGGATACGCAGTATTTT. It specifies CASSSGTIYADTQYF.

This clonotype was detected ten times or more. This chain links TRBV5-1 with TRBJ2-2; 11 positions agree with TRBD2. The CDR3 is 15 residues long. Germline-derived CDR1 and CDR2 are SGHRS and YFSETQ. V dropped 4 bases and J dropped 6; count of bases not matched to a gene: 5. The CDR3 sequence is CASSILAGGAGELFF. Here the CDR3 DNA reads TGCGCCAGCAGCATTCTAGCGGGAGGCGCCGGGGAGCTGTTTTTT.

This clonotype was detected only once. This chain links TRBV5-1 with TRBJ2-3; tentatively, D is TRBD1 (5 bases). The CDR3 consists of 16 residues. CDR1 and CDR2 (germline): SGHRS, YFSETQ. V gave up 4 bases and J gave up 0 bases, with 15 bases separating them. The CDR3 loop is CASSPPRAGSTDTQYF. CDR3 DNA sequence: TGCGCCAGCAGCCCTCCCCGGGCAGGGAGCACAGATACGCAGTATTTT.